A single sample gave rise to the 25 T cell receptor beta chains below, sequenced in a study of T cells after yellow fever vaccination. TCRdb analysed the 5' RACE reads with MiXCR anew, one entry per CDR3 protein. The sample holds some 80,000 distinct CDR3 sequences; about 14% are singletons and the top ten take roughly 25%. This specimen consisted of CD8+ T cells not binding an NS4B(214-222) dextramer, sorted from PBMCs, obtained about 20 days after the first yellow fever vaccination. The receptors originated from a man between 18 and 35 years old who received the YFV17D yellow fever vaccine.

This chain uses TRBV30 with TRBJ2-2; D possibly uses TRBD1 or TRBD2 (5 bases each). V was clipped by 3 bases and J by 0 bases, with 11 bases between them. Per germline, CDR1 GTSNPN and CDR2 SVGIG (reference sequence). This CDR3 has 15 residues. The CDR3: CAWRRQGPNTGELFF. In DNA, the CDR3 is TGTGCCTGGAGGCGGCAGGGACCGAACACCGGGGAGCTGTTTTTT.

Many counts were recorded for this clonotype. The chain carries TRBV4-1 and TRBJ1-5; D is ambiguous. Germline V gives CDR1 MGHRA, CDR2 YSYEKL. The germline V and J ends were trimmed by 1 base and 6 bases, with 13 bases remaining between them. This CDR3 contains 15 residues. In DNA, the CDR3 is TGCGCCAGCAGCCAAGGGGGTATGATGAGTCAGCCCCAGCATTTT. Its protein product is CASSQGGMMSQPQHF.

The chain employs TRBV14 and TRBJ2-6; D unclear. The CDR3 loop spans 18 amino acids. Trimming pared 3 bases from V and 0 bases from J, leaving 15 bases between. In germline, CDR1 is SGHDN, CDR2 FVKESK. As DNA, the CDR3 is TGTGCCAGCAGCCATTCTTGGTGGCGGAACTCTGGGGCCAACGTCCTGACTTTC. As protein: CASSHSWWRNSGANVLTF.

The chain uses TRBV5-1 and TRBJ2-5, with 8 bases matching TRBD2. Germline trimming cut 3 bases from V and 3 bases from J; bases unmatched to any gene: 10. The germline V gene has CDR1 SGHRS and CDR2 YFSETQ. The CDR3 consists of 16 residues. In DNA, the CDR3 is TGCGCCAGCAGCTGGGGACTAGTGGGGTTGGAAGAGACCCAGTACTTC. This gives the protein CASSWGLVGLEETQYF.

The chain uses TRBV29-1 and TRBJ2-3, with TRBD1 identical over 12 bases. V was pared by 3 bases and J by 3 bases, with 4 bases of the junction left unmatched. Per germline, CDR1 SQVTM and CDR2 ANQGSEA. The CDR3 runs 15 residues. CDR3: CSVDGTGGETDTQYF. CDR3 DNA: TGCAGCGTTGACGGGACAGGGGGCGAAACAGATACGCAGTATTTT.

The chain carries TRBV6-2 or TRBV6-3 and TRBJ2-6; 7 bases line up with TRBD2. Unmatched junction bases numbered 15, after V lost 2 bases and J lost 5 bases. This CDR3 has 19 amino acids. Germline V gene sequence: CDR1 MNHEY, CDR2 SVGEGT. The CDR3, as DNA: TGTGCCAGCAGTTACCCCTTCCGGGACTATACCGCCCGGGCCAACGTCCTGACTTTC. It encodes CASSYPFRDYTARANVLTF.

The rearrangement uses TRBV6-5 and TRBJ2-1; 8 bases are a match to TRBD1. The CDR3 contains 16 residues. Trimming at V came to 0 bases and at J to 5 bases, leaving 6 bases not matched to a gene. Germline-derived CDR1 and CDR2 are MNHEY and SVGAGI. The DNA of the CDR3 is TGTGCCAGCAGTTACTCGATTGGACAGGGCCACAATGAGCAGTTCTTC. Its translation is CASSYSIGQGHNEQFF.

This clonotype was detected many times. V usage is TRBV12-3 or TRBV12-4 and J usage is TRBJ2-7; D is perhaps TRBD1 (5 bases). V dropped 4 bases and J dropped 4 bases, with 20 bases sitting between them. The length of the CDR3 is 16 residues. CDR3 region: CASSCRQMEEDYEQYF. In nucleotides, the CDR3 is TGTGCCAGCAGTTGTAGACAGATGGAAGAAGATTACGAGCAGTACTTC.

The CDR3, as DNA: TGTGCCACCAGCAGAGTTGGGACAGGGGAAAACGAAAAACTGTTTTTT. Amino acids: CATSRVGTGENEKLFF. The chain joins TRBV15 to TRBJ1-4; 10 nucleotides line up with TRBD1. V gave up 1 base and J gave up 8 bases; unmatched junction bases: 7. Germline V gene lookup returns CDR1 LNHNV and CDR2 YYDKDF (reference sequence). The length of the CDR3 is 16 residues.

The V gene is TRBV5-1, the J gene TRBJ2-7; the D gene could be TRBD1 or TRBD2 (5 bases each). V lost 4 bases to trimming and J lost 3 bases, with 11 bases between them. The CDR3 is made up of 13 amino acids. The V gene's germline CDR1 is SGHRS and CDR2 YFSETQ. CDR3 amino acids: CASSLRGGYEQYV. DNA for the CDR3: TGCGCCAGCAGCCTACGTGGGGGCTACGAGCAGTACGTC.

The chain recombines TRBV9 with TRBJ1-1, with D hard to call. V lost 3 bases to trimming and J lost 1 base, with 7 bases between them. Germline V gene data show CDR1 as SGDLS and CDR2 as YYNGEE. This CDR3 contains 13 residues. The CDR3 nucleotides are TGTGCCAGCAGCGGTTGGGGGAACACTGAAGCTTTCTTT. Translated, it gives CASSGWGNTEAFF.

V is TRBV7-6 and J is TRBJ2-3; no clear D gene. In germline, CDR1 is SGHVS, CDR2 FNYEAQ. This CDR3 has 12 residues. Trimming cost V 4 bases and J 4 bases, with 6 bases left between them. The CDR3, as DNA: TGTGCCAGCAGCTCCCACTCAGATACGCAGTATTTT. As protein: CASSSHSDTQYF.

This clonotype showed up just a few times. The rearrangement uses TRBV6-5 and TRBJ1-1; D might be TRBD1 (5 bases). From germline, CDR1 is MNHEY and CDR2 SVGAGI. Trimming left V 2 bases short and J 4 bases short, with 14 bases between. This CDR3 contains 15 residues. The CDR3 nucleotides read TGTGCCAGCAGTTACGGGGGGTGGGTGTTCACTGAAGCTTTCTTT. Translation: CASSYGGWVFTEAFF.

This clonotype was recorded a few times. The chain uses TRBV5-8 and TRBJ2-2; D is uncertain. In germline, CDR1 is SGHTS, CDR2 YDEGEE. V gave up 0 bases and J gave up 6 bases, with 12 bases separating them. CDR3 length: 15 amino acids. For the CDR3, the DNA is TGTGCCAGCAGCTTGGCCTCTAGTATTTCCGGGGAGCTGTTTTTT. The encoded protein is CASSLASSISGELFF.

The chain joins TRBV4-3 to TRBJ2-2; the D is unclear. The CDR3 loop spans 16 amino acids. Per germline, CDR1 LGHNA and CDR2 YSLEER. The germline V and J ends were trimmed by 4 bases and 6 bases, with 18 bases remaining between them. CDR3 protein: CASSPGGIRGSGELFF. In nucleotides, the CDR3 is TGCGCCAGCAGCCCCGGTGGGATTCGAGGATCCGGGGAGCTGTTTTTT.

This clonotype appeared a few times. The DNA of the CDR3 is TGTGCCAGCAGCCCGCCTAGCGGGGGGTCCGAGATTCGAGAGACCCAGTACTTC. It translates to CASSPPSGGSEIRETQYF. The chain carries TRBV11-2 and TRBJ2-5; 11 bases map to TRBD2. The J segment lost 4 bases and the V segment lost 5 bases, leaving 15 bases of the junction unmatched. Germline lookup yields CDR1 SGHAT and CDR2 FQNNGV. The CDR3 contains 18 residues.

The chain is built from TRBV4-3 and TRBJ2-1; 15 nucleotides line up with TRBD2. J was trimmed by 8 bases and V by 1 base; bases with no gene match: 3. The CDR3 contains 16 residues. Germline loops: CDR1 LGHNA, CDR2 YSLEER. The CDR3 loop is CASSQGTSGGADEQFF. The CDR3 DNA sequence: TGCGCCAGCAGCCAAGGGACTAGCGGGGGGGCCGATGAGCAGTTCTTC.

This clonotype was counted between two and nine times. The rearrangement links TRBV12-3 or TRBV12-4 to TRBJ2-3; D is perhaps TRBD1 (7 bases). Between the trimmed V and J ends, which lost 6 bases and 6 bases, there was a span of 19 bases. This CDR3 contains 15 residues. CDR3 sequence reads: CASRPTSARGDTQYF. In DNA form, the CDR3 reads TGTGCCAGCAGACCGACTAGTGCCAGGGGGGATACGCAGTATTTT.

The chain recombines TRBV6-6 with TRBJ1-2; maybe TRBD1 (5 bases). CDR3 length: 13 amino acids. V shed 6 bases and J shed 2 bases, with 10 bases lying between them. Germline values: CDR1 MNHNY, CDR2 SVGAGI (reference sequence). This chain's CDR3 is CASSLEGNYGYTF. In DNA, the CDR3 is TGTGCCAGCAGCCTCGAGGGGAACTATGGCTACACCTTC.

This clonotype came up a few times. The CDR3 region is CASSSPGLASPQYF. The CDR3 DNA follows: TGTGCCAGCAGCTCCCCGGGACTAGCGAGCCCCCAGTACTTC. The chain combines TRBV7-8 with TRBJ2-5, with 10 bases fitting TRBD2. CDR1 is SGHVS, CDR2 FQNEAQ, per germline. This CDR3 comprises 14 residues. V dropped 4 bases and J dropped 9; count of bases not matched to a gene: 8.

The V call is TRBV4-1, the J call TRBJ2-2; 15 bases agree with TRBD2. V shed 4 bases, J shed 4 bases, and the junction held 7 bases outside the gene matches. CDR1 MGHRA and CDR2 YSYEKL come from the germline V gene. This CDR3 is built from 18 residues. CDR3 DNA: TGCGCCAGCAGCCCCGGACTAGCGGGGGGGCCCTTCACCGGGGAGCTGTTTTTT. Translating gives CASSPGLAGGPFTGELFF.

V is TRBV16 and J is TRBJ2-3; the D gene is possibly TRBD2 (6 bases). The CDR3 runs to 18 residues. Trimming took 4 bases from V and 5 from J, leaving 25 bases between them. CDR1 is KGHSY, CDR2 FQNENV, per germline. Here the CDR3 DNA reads TGTGCCAGCAGCCCGTTCGGGGCGGGGACCGTGCGGGGAGATACGCAGTATTTT. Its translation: CASSPFGAGTVRGDTQYF.

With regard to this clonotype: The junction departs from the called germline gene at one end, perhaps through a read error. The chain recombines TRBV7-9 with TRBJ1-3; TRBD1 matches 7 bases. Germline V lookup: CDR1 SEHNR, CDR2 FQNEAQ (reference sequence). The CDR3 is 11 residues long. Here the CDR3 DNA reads TGTGCCAGCAGCTTGGGGGACAGTACCTCCTTT. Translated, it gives CASSLGDSTSF.

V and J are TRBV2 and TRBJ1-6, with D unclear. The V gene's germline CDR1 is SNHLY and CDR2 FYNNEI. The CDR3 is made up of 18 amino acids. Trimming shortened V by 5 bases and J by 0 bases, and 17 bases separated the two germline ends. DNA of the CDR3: TGTGCCAGCAGTACCCACCCTATGGAGAGCTCCTATAATTCACCCCTCCACTTT. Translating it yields CASSTHPMESSYNSPLHF.

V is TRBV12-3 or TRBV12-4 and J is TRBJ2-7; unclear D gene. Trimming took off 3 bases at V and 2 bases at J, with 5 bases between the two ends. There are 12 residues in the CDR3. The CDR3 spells CASSFVTYEQYF. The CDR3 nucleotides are TGTGCCAGCAGTTTCGTGACCTACGAGCAGTACTTC.